The T cell receptor (beta chain) under discussion was sequenced for a study of T-cell reconstitution after alpha-beta-depleted transplantation in children. The CDR3 covers 15 residues. Germline V lookup: CDR1 MNHEY, CDR2 SVGAGI. Trimming left V 0 bases short and J 8 bases short, with 17 bases between. The TCRbeta library incorporated unique molecular identifiers. In TCRdb, the PCR reads were re-called with MiXCR into one record per CDR3 protein. This sample has roughly 570,000 distinct CDR3 sequences, with around 27% found just once. The specimen was PBMCs, collected before TCRalphabeta/CD19-depleted stem cell transplant. V gene TRBV6-5 combines with J gene TRBJ2-7, with D maybe TRBD1 (5 bases). This clonotype was sampled from a boy in the first two years of life with Wiskott-Aldrich syndrome, due to receive a stem cell transplant. This chain's CDR3 is CASSYSRGGPGKQYF. In DNA form, the CDR3 reads TGTGCCAGCAGTTACTCGAGAGGTGGACCAGGGAAGCAGTACTTC.